The rows below give T cell receptor beta chains drawn from one sample of a study of blood T cell repertoires in COVID-19. TCRdb's copy holds only in-frame clones and misses some; the assay was immunoSEQ multiplex PCR. The sample has some 280,000 clones; approximately 90% are singletons. The material sequenced was peripheral blood. The receptors here all came from a woman in her twenties or thirties with active or convalescent COVID-19. Both conserved end residues are part of each CDR3. The D gene is left open where the match is weak. The size field is filled for only some rows; it gives once, few, many or a size class.

v_gene	abundance	j_gene	d_gene	CDR3aa	CDR3nt
TRBV25-1	-	TRBJ1-5	-	CASSGGRFGNQPQHF	TGTGCCAGCAGTGGTGGGAGGTTCGGCAATCAGCCCCAGCATTTT
TRBV4-1	-	TRBJ1-1	-	CASSPRSGRGEAFF	TGCGCCAGCAGCCCAAGATCAGGTAGGGGCGAAGCTTTCTTT
TRBV5-5	once	TRBJ1-2	TRBD1	CASDRDQGYTF	TGTGCCAGCGACAGGGACCAGGGCTACACCTTC
TRBV11-2	-	TRBJ1-3	-	CASSPFFGAGNTIYF	TGTGCCAGCAGCCCGTTTTTCGGGGCTGGAAACACCATATATTTT
TRBV18	-	TRBJ1-2	-	CASSPQSQNPYTF	TGTGCCAGCTCACCGCAGTCACAGAACCCCTACACCTTC
TRBV7-6	once	TRBJ1-2	-	CASSLEEMDRTSYGYTF	TGTGCCAGCAGCTTAGAAGAAATGGACAGAACTAGCTATGGCTACACCTTC
TRBV11-2	once	TRBJ1-2	-	CASSREGDGYTF	TGTGCCAGCAGCCGTGAGGGTGATGGCTACACCTTC
TRBV19	once	TRBJ1-2	TRBD1	CASIGTGAYGYTF	TGTGCCAGTATCGGAACAGGGGCCTATGGCTACACCTTC
TRBV5-4	-	TRBJ1-4	TRBD1	CASSQGGIETEKLFF	TGTGCCAGCAGCCAGGGGGGCATTGAAACTGAAAAACTGTTTTTT
TRBV12-2	-	TRBJ2-4	-	CASRPKYSVAKNIQYF	TGTGCAAGTCGCCCAAAGTACTCGGTAGCCAAAAACATTCAGTACTTC